This TCR beta chain was sequenced for a study of neoadjuvant anti-PD-1 for oral cavity cancer. Assay used: immunoSEQ multiplex PCR; TCRdb lists only in-frame clones, some missing. This table holds around 14,000 clones, around 70% found once. The CDR3 is 15 amino acids. In germline, CDR1 is LNHDA, CDR2 SQIVND (reference sequence). J gave up 2 bases and V 3 bases, and 7 bases lay outside the gene matches. The chain recombines TRBV19 with TRBJ2-7; 7 nucleotides align to TRBD1. This receptor was identified in a person between 35 and 79 years old with oral cavity squamous cell carcinoma. The material sequenced was PBMCs, taken before nivolumab (anti-PD-1) treatment. Here the CDR3 reads CASSMRGRLPYEQYF. The CDR3 bases are TGTGCCAGTAGTATGAGGGGGCGTCTACCCTACGAGCAGTACTTC. The variable domain in full, completed from reference TRBV19 and TRBJ2-7, reads DGGITQSPKYLFRKEGQNVTLSCEQNLNHDAMYWYRQDPGQGLRLIYYSQIVNDFQKGDIAEGYSVSREKKESFPLTVTSAQKNPTAFYLCASSMRGRLPYEQYFGPGTRLTVT.